The 11 T cell receptor beta chains given below trace back to one sample, sequenced in a study of T-cell reconstitution after alpha-beta-depleted transplantation in children. Unique molecular identifiers were used to barcode this TCRbeta library. TCRdb reprocessed the PCR reads via MiXCR and lists one record per CDR3 protein. The data contain 550,000 to 800,000 distinct CDR3 sequences, roughly 14% of them singletons. The sample was PBMCs, taken before TCRalphabeta/CD19-depleted stem cell transplant. The source of these receptors is a girl aged 2 to 9 with congenital amegakaryocytic thrombocytopenia, due to receive a stem cell transplant.

This clonotype came up a few times. This chain uses TRBV5-1 with TRBJ2-1; D is ambiguous. The CDR3 runs 14 residues. CDR1 and CDR2 from the germline V gene are SGHRS and YFSETQ. Deletions cut 1 base from V and 8 bases from J, with 13 bases between. The CDR3: CASSLMVPVDEQFF. The CDR3, as DNA: TGCGCCAGCAGCTTGATGGTCCCGGTAGATGAGCAGTTCTTC.

The chain has TRBV18 and TRBJ2-3; D gene ambiguous. The CDR3 is 13 amino acids. Per germline, CDR1 KGHSH and CDR2 LQKENI. The ends were cut back, 6 bases at V and 4 bases at J, with 11 bases in the middle. CDR3 amino acids: CASSPIPADTQYF. CDR3 DNA sequence: TGTGCCAGCTCTCCAATTCCCGCAGATACGCAGTATTTT.

This clonotype showed up many times. V is TRBV13 and J is TRBJ2-1; D unresolved. CDR3 length: 14 residues. Germline V lookup: CDR1 PRHDT, CDR2 FYEKMQ (reference sequence). V dropped 4 bases and J dropped 4 bases, with 11 bases sitting between them. The CDR3 sequence is CASSSTGGYNEQFF. In nucleotides, the CDR3 is TGTGCCAGCAGCTCCACGGGCGGTTACAATGAGCAGTTCTTC. Combining the CDR3 with reference TRBV13 and TRBJ2-1 gives the whole variable domain AAGVIQSPRHLIKEKRETATLKCYPIPRHDTVYWYQQGPGQDPQFLISFYEKMQSDKGSIPDRFSAQQFSDYHSELNMSSLELGDSALYFCASSSTGGYNEQFFGPGTRLTVL.

The rearrangement joins TRBV13 to TRBJ1-1; tentative D call: TRBD1 (6 bases). This CDR3 comprises 16 residues. Deletions cut 4 bases from V and 3 bases from J, with 18 bases between. Looked up from germline, CDR1 is PRHDT and CDR2 is FYEKMQ (reference sequence). Here the CDR3 reads CASSSYRDGEDTEAFF. CDR3 sequence (DNA): TGTGCCAGCAGCTCCTACAGGGATGGGGAAGACACTGAAGCTTTCTTT.

This clonotype appeared a few times. The chain is built from TRBV3-1 and TRBJ2-7, with D possibly matching TRBD2 (5 bases). Trimming shortened V by 1 base and J by 3 bases, and 19 bases separated the two germline ends. The CDR3 spans 17 residues. Germline V gene lookup returns CDR1 LGHDT and CDR2 YNNKEL (reference sequence). CDR3 sequence reads: CASSQGNGRGTYYEQYF. Written as DNA, the CDR3 is TGTGCCAGCAGCCAAGGCAATGGACGGGGAACTTACTACGAGCAGTACTTC.

The J gene is TRBJ2-1, the V gene TRBV5-1; 7 nucleotides match TRBD2. The trim removed 2 bases at V and 4 bases at J, leaving 21 bases unmatched. Germline V lookup: CDR1 SGHRS, CDR2 YFSETQ. CDR3 length equals 20 residues. CDR3 region: CASSFRLLRMSGKGYNEQFF. DNA for the CDR3: TGCGCCAGCAGCTTTAGGCTGCTCAGGATGAGCGGGAAGGGTTACAATGAGCAGTTCTTC.

This clonotype was found many times. The chain combines TRBV9 with TRBJ1-1, with TRBD1 matching 9 bases. The CDR3 has 16 residues. V lost 3 bases and J lost 5; bases outside the gene matches: 11. CDR1 SGDLS and CDR2 YYNGEE come from the germline V gene. In DNA, the CDR3 is TGTGCCAGCAGCGCCAAACCAGGACAGGGGCGGACTGAAGCTTTCTTT. Translating gives CASSAKPGQGRTEAFF.

In this sample, this clonotype turned up many times. The genes are TRBV5-1 and TRBJ2-3, with 13 nucleotides matching TRBD2. The CDR3 sequence is 19 residues long. The trim removed 1 base at V and 3 bases at J, leaving 11 bases unmatched. Germline CDR1 SGHRS, CDR2 YFSETQ. The CDR3 is CASSLKATSGRAVTDTQYF. In DNA form, the CDR3 reads TGCGCCAGCAGCTTGAAGGCTACTAGCGGGAGGGCCGTAACAGATACGCAGTATTTT. Using reference TRBV5-1 and TRBJ2-3 for the parts outside the CDR3, the full variable domain is KAGVTQTPRYLIKTRGQQVTLSCSPISGHRSVSWYQQTPGQGLQFLFEYFSETQRNKGNFPGRFSGRQFSNSRSEMNVSTLELGDSALYLCASSLKATSGRAVTDTQYFGPGTRLTVL.

On this clonotype: A far more abundant clone sits one base away, making this likely a read error. The chain has TRBV5-1 and TRBJ2-5; TRBD2 is a possible D gene (6 bases). Germline-derived CDR1 and CDR2 are SGHRS and YFSETQ. The CDR3 length is 12 residues. The CDR3 is CASSLGRETQHF. The CDR3 DNA sequence: TGCGCCAGCAGCTTGGGACGGGAGACCCAGCACTTC. The full variable domain, in which reference TRBV5-1 and TRBJ2-5 provide the parts outside the CDR3, is KAGVTQTPRYLIKTRGQQVTLSCSPISGHRSVSWYQQTPGQGLQFLFEYFSETQRNKGNFPGRFSGRQFSNSRSEMNVSTLELGDSALYLCASSLGRETQHFGPGTRLLVL.

This chain connects TRBV6-5 to TRBJ2-7; D gene unclear. Germline V CDR1 and CDR2: MNHEY, SVGAGI. V lost 0 bases and J lost 5, with 11 bases in between. The CDR3 sequence is 14 residues long. The CDR3 DNA reads as TGTGCCAGCAGTTACTCGGGAAGATGGGACGAGCAGTACTTC. Its protein product is CASSYSGRWDEQYF.

The sample holds many counts of this clonotype. V and J are TRBV29-1 and TRBJ2-4; D call uncertain. V was shortened by 6 bases and J by 8 bases, with 11 bases between the two germline ends. The V gene's germline CDR1 is SQVTM and CDR2 ANQGSEA. The CDR3 spans 11 residues. CDR3 in amino acids: CSVTEWDIQYF. The DNA of the CDR3 is TGCAGCGTCACAGAGTGGGACATTCAGTACTTC.